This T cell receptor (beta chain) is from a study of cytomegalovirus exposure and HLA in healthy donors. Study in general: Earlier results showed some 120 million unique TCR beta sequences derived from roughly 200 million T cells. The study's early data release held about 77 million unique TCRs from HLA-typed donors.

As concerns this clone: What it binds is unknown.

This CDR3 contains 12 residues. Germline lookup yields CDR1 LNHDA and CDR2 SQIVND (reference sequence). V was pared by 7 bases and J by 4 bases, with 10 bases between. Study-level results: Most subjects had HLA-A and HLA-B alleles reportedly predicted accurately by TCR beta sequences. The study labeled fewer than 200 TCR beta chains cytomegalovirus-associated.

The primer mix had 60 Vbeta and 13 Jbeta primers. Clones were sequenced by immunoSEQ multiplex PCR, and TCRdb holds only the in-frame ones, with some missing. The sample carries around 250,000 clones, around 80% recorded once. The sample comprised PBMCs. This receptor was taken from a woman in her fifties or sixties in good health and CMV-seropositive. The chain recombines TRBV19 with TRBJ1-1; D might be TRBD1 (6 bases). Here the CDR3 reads CASMRGGTEAFF. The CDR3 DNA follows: TGTGCCAGTATGAGGGGGGGCACTGAAGCTTTCTTT.